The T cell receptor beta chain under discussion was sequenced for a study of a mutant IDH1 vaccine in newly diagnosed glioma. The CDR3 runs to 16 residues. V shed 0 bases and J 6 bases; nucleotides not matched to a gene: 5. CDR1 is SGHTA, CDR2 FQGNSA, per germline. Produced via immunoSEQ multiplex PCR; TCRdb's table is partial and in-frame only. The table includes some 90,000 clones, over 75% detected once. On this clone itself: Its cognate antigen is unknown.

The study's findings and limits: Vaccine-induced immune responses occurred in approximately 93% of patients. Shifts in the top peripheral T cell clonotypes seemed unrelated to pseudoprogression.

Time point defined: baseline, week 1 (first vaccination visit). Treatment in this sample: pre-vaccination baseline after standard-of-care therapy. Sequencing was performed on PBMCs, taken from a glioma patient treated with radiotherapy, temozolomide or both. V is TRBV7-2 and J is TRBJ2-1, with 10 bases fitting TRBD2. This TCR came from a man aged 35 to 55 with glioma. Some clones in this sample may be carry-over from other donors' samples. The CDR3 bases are TGTGCCAGCAGCTTAGCGTGGCTAGCGGGGGCCAATGAGCAGTTCTTC. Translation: CASSLAWLAGANEQFF.